These 5 T cell receptor beta chains originate from one sample sequenced in a study of human T cells and chemical hapten exposure. The time point is: patch test 1, 2 weeks after DPC sensitization. Documented treatment: therapeutic diphenylcyclopropenone sensitization with weekly scalp DPC. Each CDR3 protein gets one entry after TCRdb re-called the RACE reads with MiXCR. The repertoire consists of more than 80,000 distinct CDR3 sequences, with roughly 7.2% occurring once and the leading ten covering roughly 1.5%. This sample comprised whole blood, obtained in connection with sensitization to the hapten diphenylcyclopropenone (DPC). Receptors originate from a woman aged 25-40 years with alopecia areata. Some clones in this sample may be carry-over from other donors' samples.

This clonotype was seen more than once but under ten times. The CDR3 coding sequence is TGTGCCAGCAGCTTGGCTGGCCCGGGGACCCAGTACTTC. This encodes CASSLAGPGTQYF. The chain joins TRBV5-4 to TRBJ2-5; no clear D gene. Germline assignment: CDR1 SGHNT and CDR2 YYREEE (reference sequence). The CDR3 is 13 residues long. With 0 bases removed from V and 7 bases from J, the gap between germline ends came to 10 bases.

As DNA, the CDR3 is TGTGCCAGCAGTTACGTTAGGATGGACAGGGGGAACACTGAAGCTTTCTTT. Amino acids: CASSYVRMDRGNTEAFF. V and J are TRBV6-5 and TRBJ1-1, with 9 positions matching TRBD1. Germline V lookup: CDR1 MNHEY, CDR2 SVGAGI. The CDR3 is 17 amino acids. V dropped 2 bases and J dropped 1; count of bases not matched to a gene: 8.

This clonotype was detected a few times. CDR3 bases: TGTGCCAGCAGTGCGGGACAGGGGGCTATCTATGGCTACACCTTC. Translating it yields CASSAGQGAIYGYTF. The chain couples TRBV12-3 or TRBV12-4 to TRBJ1-2; 12 bases line up with TRBD1. The CDR3 has 15 amino acids. The V gene end was trimmed by 5 bases and the J gene end by 4 bases; junction bases not matched to a gene: 5.

This clonotype was counted ten times or more. The chain has TRBV5-1 and TRBJ1-1, with TRBD1 matching over 11 bases. V lost 0 bases to trimming and J lost 11 bases; unmatched junction nucleotides: 6. CDR1 is SGHRS, CDR2 YFSETQ, per germline. The CDR3 extends over 14 amino acids. CDR3 amino acids: CASSLEGTGGRAFF. Here the CDR3 DNA reads TGCGCCAGCAGCTTGGAGGGGACAGGGGGAAGGGCTTTCTTT.

This clonotype was seen ten or more times. The rearrangement links TRBV7-9 to TRBJ1-3, with 7 nucleotides matching TRBD1. This CDR3 has 17 amino acids. V shed 7 bases, J shed 1 base, and the junction held 13 bases outside the gene matches. Germline lookup yields CDR1 SEHNR and CDR2 FQNEAQ (reference sequence). In DNA, the CDR3 is TGTGCCAGCAATCGGGCGACAGGGAGAGGATCTGGAAACACCATATATTTT. Translation gives CASNRATGRGSGNTIYF.